The 15 T cell receptor beta chains presented below share a single source sample, sequenced in a study of cytomegalovirus exposure and HLA in healthy donors. Both 60 Vbeta primers and 13 Jbeta primers went into the PCR. Sequencing used immunoSEQ multiplex PCR; TCRdb keeps in-frame clones, though not all of them. The sample has 150,000 to 200,000 clones; over 70% are singletons. Material for sequencing was PBMCs. The receptor source for this set is a woman aged 40 to 50 in good health and CMV-seronegative.

This sequence joins TRBV28 and TRBJ1-2; weak D call: TRBD1 (6 bases). CDR1 and CDR2 from the germline V gene are MDHEN and SYDVKM. V was trimmed by 5 bases and J by 6 bases, leaving 25 bases between them. The CDR3 is 17 residues long. CDR3 residues: CASSQPGQLLYSDGYTF. The CDR3 coding sequence is TGTGCCAGCAGTCAACCCGGACAGCTCTTATATTCGGATGGCTACACCTTC.

CDR3 protein: CASSVGDRGAGYTF. CDR3 in DNA: TGTGCCAGCAGCGTAGGGGACAGGGGTGCTGGCTACACCTTC. The rearrangement joins TRBV9 to TRBJ1-2, with TRBD1 identical over 10 bases. Unmatched junction bases numbered 3, after V lost 0 bases and J lost 7 bases. The CDR3 totals 14 residues. Germline lookup yields CDR1 SGDLS and CDR2 YYNGEE.

J is TRBJ1-3 and V is TRBV7-6; maybe TRBD1 (6 bases). V was clipped by 2 bases and J by 3 bases, with 11 bases between them. The CDR3 extends over 15 amino acids. The germline CDR1 and CDR2 sequences are SGHVS and FNYEAQ. CDR3 amino acids: CASSLQQGYGNTIYF. In DNA form, the CDR3 reads TGTGCCAGCAGCTTACAACAGGGTTATGGAAACACCATATATTTT. Full variable domain (rest looked up from reference TRBV7-6 and TRBJ1-3): GAGVSQSPRYKVTKRGQDVALRCDPISGHVSLYWYRQALGQGPEFLTYFNYEAQQDKSGLPNDRFSAERPEGSISTLTIQRTEQRDSAMYRCASSLQQGYGNTIYFGEGSWLTVV.

The V and J genes are TRBV2 and TRBJ2-2; 7 bases match TRBD1. J was trimmed by 3 bases and V by 6 bases; bases with no gene match: 10. The CDR3 runs 16 residues. The germline V gene encodes CDR1 SNHLY and CDR2 FYNNEI. CDR3: CASRVHRGRDTGELFF. In DNA, the CDR3 is TGTGCCAGCAGGGTCCACAGGGGTCGAGACACCGGGGAGCTGTTTTTT.

This sequence joins TRBV11-1 and TRBJ2-3; TRBD1 aligns across 10 bases. Looked up from germline, CDR1 is SGHAT and CDR2 is FQDESV (reference sequence). This CDR3 is 14 amino acids long. Germline trimming cut 11 bases from V and 0 bases from J; bases unmatched to any gene: 5. The CDR3 sequence is CASDRGPSTDTQYF. The CDR3 DNA is TGTGCCTCTGACAGGGGGCCGAGCACAGATACGCAGTATTTT. Full variable domain (rest looked up from reference TRBV11-1 and TRBJ2-3): EAEVAQSPRYKITEKSQAVAFWCDPISGHATLYWYRQILGQGPELLVQFQDESVVDDSQLPKDRFSAERLKGVDSTLKIQPAELGDSAMYLCASDRGPSTDTQYFGPGTRLTVL.

DNA of the CDR3: TGTGCCAGCAGTTCGGGACGATGGGGGGATGGCTACACCTTC. This encodes CASSSGRWGDGYTF. This sequence joins TRBV28 and TRBJ1-2, with D maybe TRBD1 (5 bases). CDR1 MDHEN and CDR2 SYDVKM come from the germline V gene. Trimming stripped 4 bases from V and 6 bases from J, with 15 bases between. The CDR3 extends over 14 amino acids.

Points on this clone: The sample holds other DNA sequences that translate to the same CDR3. V and J are TRBV7-9 and TRBJ2-3; maybe TRBD1 (6 bases). In germline, CDR1 is SEHNR, CDR2 FQNEAQ (reference sequence). Trimming removed 5 bases from V and 6 bases from J, with 9 bases in between. The CDR3 has 12 amino acids. CDR3 sequence reads: CASSPTGDTQYF. CDR3 nucleotides: TGTGCCAGCAGCCCTACAGGGGATACGCAGTATTTT. Full variable domain (missing parts from reference TRBV7-9 and TRBJ2-3): DTGVSQNPRHKITKRGQNVTFRCDPISEHNRLYWYRQTLGQGPEFLTYFQNEAQLEKSRLLSDRFSAERPKGSFSTLEIQRTEQGDSAMYLCASSPTGDTQYFGPGTRLTVL.

This clone was counted a few times. The V and J genes are TRBV4-1 and TRBJ1-5; 11 bases align to TRBD1. Germline values: CDR1 MGHRA, CDR2 YSYEKL. This CDR3 is built from 15 residues. Trimming removed 4 bases from V and 5 bases from J; junction bases left unmatched: 4. Written as DNA, the CDR3 is TGCGCCAGCAGCCCCGGGGACAGGGGGTATCAGCCCCAGCATTTT. Its protein product is CASSPGDRGYQPQHF.

The DNA for the CDR3 is TGTGCCAGCAGTTACGCGGCATCCTCCTACGAGCAGTACTTC. Amino acid sequence: CASSYAASSYEQYF. V gene TRBV6-5 combines with J gene TRBJ2-5; D is ambiguous. The end of the DNA fits TRBJ2-7 better, so the J call may be wrong. The germline CDR1 and CDR2 sequences are MNHEY and SVGAGI. CDR3 length: 14 amino acids.

The chain employs TRBV12-5 and TRBJ2-1; TRBD2 matches 7 bases. This CDR3 is built from 17 residues. Per germline, CDR1 LGHNT and CDR2 FRNRAP. Germline trimming cut 0 bases from V and 2 bases from J; bases unmatched to any gene: 7. DNA of the CDR3: TGTGCTAGTGGTTTGGTGCCGTGGGGGACTACCTACAATGAGCAGTTCTTC. Translation: CASGLVPWGTTYNEQFF. Together with reference TRBV12-5 and TRBJ2-1, the CDR3 gives the full variable domain: DARVTQTPRHKVTEMGQEVTMRCQPILGHNTVFWYRQTMMQGLELLAYFRNRAPLDDSGMPKDRFSAEMPDATLATLKIQPSEPRDSAVYFCASGLVPWGTTYNEQFFGPGTRLTVL.

CDR3 amino acids: CASSFRLAGRDTQYF. The CDR3 DNA reads TGTGCCAGCAGCTTCCGACTAGCGGGAAGAGATACGCAGTATTTT. This rearrangement joins TRBV9 to TRBJ2-3; 11 bases fit TRBD2. V lost 4 bases, J lost 5 bases, and 6 bases stayed unmatched. There are 15 residues in the CDR3. Germline V gene data show CDR1 as SGDLS and CDR2 as YYNGEE.

The rearrangement links TRBV5-4 to TRBJ1-2; weak D call: TRBD1 (6 bases). V was cut by 2 bases and J by 3 bases, with 11 bases left in between. This CDR3 has 14 residues. Germline CDR1 reads SGHNT; CDR2 reads YYREEE (reference sequence). The CDR3, as DNA: TGTGCCAGCAGCTTTCCAGGGGTTTACTATGGCTACACCTTC. Its translation: CASSFPGVYYGYTF.

The V and J genes are TRBV9 and TRBJ2-3; 8 bases map to TRBD2. The germline V gene encodes CDR1 SGDLS and CDR2 YYNGEE. The trim removed 2 bases at V and 0 bases at J, leaving 2 bases unmatched. This CDR3 comprises 15 residues. The CDR3 DNA is TGTGCCAGCAGCGTTTTAGCGGGGAGCACAGATACGCAGTATTTT. Residues: CASSVLAGSTDTQYF.

The V and J genes are TRBV9 and TRBJ2-3, with no clear D. Germline V gene sequence: CDR1 SGDLS, CDR2 YYNGEE. V lost 1 base and J 5 bases, leaving 8 bases between the germline ends. The CDR3 covers 13 residues. Here the CDR3 reads CASSVQSGDTQYF. CDR3 bases: TGTGCCAGCAGCGTACAATCCGGAGATACGCAGTATTTT.

The chain couples TRBV2 to TRBJ1-5; 7 nucleotides match TRBD1. V shed 6 bases and J 4 bases; nucleotides not matched to a gene: 3. The V gene's germline CDR1 is SNHLY and CDR2 FYNNEI. The CDR3 covers 13 residues. The CDR3 nucleotides read TGTGCCAGCAGACAGGGGAGGAATCAGCCCCAGCATTTT. Translated, it gives CASRQGRNQPQHF.